This T cell receptor beta chain was profiled in a study of blood T cell repertoires in COVID-19. Study summary: There were acute and convalescent COVID-19 samples, and they came from the United States, Italy and Spain. T cells, B-cell-depleted T cells, or PBMCs supplied cDNA or gDNA.

Authors' analysis steps: Amplification of reference gene primers provided the estimated nucleated cell counts. TCRdb's copy holds only in-frame clones and misses some; the assay was immunoSEQ multiplex PCR. V and J calls plus clone size are reproduced from that table; the DNA served to infer D and trimming. This table holds hundreds of thousands of clones, roughly nine tenths found once. The CDR3 is 14 amino acids. In germline, CDR1 is SGHAT, CDR2 FQDESV (reference sequence). Trimming cost V 1 base and J 4 bases, with 10 bases left between them. The origin of this receptor is a man between 40 and 49 years old with acute or convalescent COVID-19. The rearrangement joins TRBV11-1 to TRBJ2-5; perhaps TRBD2 as D (6 bases). The specimen was peripheral blood. This CDR3 is CASSLGDSGETQYF. The CDR3 nucleotides are TGTGCCAGCAGCTTAGGCGATAGCGGAGAGACCCAGTACTTC.